The rows below give T cell receptor beta chains drawn from one sample of a study of CD8 T cells in Susac syndrome. In TCRdb, the immunoSEQ multiplex PCR reads were re-called with MiXCR into one record per CDR3 protein. The sample carries 200,000 to 250,000 distinct CDR3 sequences, 95% recorded once. The sequencing sample was made of CD4+ T cells from PBMCs. The receptors shown here come from a human donor with multiple sclerosis. CDR3s include the opening cysteine and the closing phenylalanine or tryptophan. A D gene is named only where the DNA matches it firmly. Size is stated for part of the rows, as once, few or many counts, or as a class when the clone is expanded.

CDR3	DNA	J	size	D	V
CASTMRGGANVLTF	TGTGCCAGCACCATGAGGGGTGGGGCCAACGTCCTGACTTTC	TRBJ2-6	NA	NA	TRBV11-2
CASSNRGEQYF	TGTGCCAGTTCCAACAGGGGCGAGCAGTACTTC	TRBJ2-7	NA	TRBD1	TRBV18
CASRTVPNTEAFF	TGCGCCAGCCGGACGGTACCGAACACTGAAGCTTTCTTT	TRBJ1-1	NA	NA	TRBV5-1
CASSFRGSTDTQYF	TGTGCCAGCAGCTTCCGGGGCAGCACAGATACGCAGTATTTT	TRBJ2-3	NA	NA	TRBV11-2
CASSYGLPSLNTEAFF	TGTGCCAGCAGTTACGGCCTACCGAGCCTGAACACTGAAGCTTTCTTT	TRBJ1-1	NA	NA	TRBV6-5
CASSGLRYNEQFF	TGTGCCAGCAGCGGTCTACGGTACAATGAGCAGTTCTTC	TRBJ2-1	NA	NA	TRBV9
CSSGLAGGSYNEQFF	TGCAGCTCGGGACTAGCGGGAGGGTCCTACAATGAGCAGTTCTTC	TRBJ2-1	NA	TRBD2	TRBV29-1
CSVERVNTEAFF	TGCAGCGTTGAGAGGGTGAACACTGAAGCTTTCTTT	TRBJ1-1	NA	NA	TRBV29-1
CASSHRQGAYEQYF	TGTGCCAGTAGTCATCGACAGGGAGCCTACGAGCAGTACTTC	TRBJ2-7	NA	TRBD1	TRBV19
CATSRGDRLAGSTDTQYF	TGTGCCACCAGCAGAGGAGATAGACTAGCGGGTAGCACAGATACGCAGTATTTT	TRBJ2-3	NA	TRBD2	TRBV15
CALYRGAGELFF	TGTGCCCTCTACAGGGGAGCCGGGGAGCTGTTTTTT	TRBJ2-2	NA	TRBD1	TRBV30
CASTPTGGHGYTF	TGTGCCAGCACCCCGACAGGGGGCCACGGCTACACCTTC	TRBJ1-2	NA	TRBD1	TRBV5-6
CASSQVRGGTGELFF	TGTGCCAGCAGCCAAGTCCGGGGGGGAACCGGGGAGCTGTTTTTT	TRBJ2-2	NA	TRBD2	TRBV3-1
CATIGRLNTEAFF	TGTGCCACTATAGGACGCCTGAACACTGAAGCTTTCTTT	TRBJ1-1	NA	NA	TRBV28
CATSDAASTDTQYF	TGTGCCACCAGTGATGCGGCCAGCACAGATACGCAGTATTTT	TRBJ2-3	once	NA	TRBV24-1
CAISETGQGGEKLFF	TGTGCCATCAGTGAGACCGGACAGGGCGGGGAAAAACTGTTTTTT	TRBJ1-4	NA	TRBD1	TRBV10-3
CASSSGTSGSYEQYF	TGCGCCAGCAGCTCCGGGACTAGCGGGTCCTACGAGCAGTACTTC	TRBJ2-7	NA	TRBD2	TRBV5-1
CASSEARRWDRVDEQFF	TGTGCCAGCAGTGAAGCGCGGAGATGGGACAGGGTCGATGAGCAGTTCTTC	TRBJ2-1	NA	TRBD1	TRBV2
CASSTGYYGYTF	TGTGCCAGCAGTACAGGGTACTATGGCTACACCTTC	TRBJ1-2	NA	NA	TRBV2
CASSPRDRLPGAFF	TGTGCCAGCAGTCCTCGGGACAGACTGCCTGGGGCTTTCTTT	TRBJ1-1	NA	TRBD1	TRBV27
CASVRSGRIHEQYF	TGTGCCAGCGTTCGTAGCGGGAGGATCCACGAGCAGTACTTC	TRBJ2-7	NA	TRBD2	TRBV28
CASSLDTYEQYF	TGTGCCAGCTCACTTGATACCTACGAGCAGTACTTC	TRBJ2-7	NA	NA	TRBV18
CASSDRSGAKNIQYF	TGTGCCAGCAGCGATAGGAGCGGAGCCAAAAACATTCAGTACTTC	TRBJ2-4	NA	NA	TRBV9
CATSDHLGYTF	TGTGCCACCAGTGATCATCTTGGCTACACCTTC	TRBJ1-2	NA	NA	TRBV24-1
CSAQEGLAGYEQYF	TGCAGTGCTCAGGAGGGCTTAGCGGGCTACGAGCAGTACTTC	TRBJ2-7	NA	TRBD2	TRBV20-1
CAWSATDTQYF	TGTGCCTGGAGCGCCACAGATACGCAGTATTTT	TRBJ2-3	once	NA	TRBV30
CAWSVSLAGLQKQFF	TGTGCCTGGAGTGTATCCCTAGCGGGCCTACAAAAGCAGTTCTTC	TRBJ2-1	NA	TRBD2	TRBV30
CASSSLGLAGTDTQYF	TGTGCCAGCAGCTCACTTGGACTAGCGGGAACAGATACGCAGTATTTT	TRBJ2-3	NA	TRBD2	TRBV6-1
CASSLDRTTGPGELFF	TGCGCCAGCAGCTTGGATCGGACTACGGGGCCCGGGGAGCTGTTTTTT	TRBJ2-2	NA	NA	TRBV5-1
CASSSDRGLSNQPQHF	TGTGCCAGCAGTTCGGACAGGGGATTAAGCAATCAGCCCCAGCATTTT	TRBJ1-5	NA	TRBD1	TRBV28
CSARMVDTQYF	TGCAGTGCTAGGATGGTGGATACGCAGTATTTT	TRBJ2-3	NA	NA	TRBV20-1
CSARDALRMAKNIQYF	TGCAGTGCTAGAGATGCCCTCCGTATGGCCAAAAACATTCAGTACTTC	TRBJ2-4	NA	NA	TRBV20-1
CSVDREETQYF	TGCAGCGTTGACAGGGAAGAGACCCAGTACTTC	TRBJ2-5	NA	NA	TRBV29-1
CSVERQGAYEQYF	TGCAGCGTTGAGAGACAGGGGGCCTACGAGCAGTACTTC	TRBJ2-7	NA	TRBD1	TRBV29-1
CASTGVAKGSPLHF	TGTGCCAGCACAGGGGTGGCCAAGGGATCACCCCTCCACTTT	TRBJ1-6	NA	NA	TRBV3-1
CASRSTGSGFPQHF	TGTGCCAGCAGGTCTACAGGGTCCGGTTTTCCCCAGCATTTT	TRBJ1-5	NA	NA	TRBV6-5
CASSRGQGTGEAFF	TGTGCCAGCAGTCGGGGACAGGGGACGGGTGAAGCTTTCTTT	TRBJ1-1	NA	TRBD1	TRBV27
CSSHRGDEQYF	TGCAGTTCACACCGGGGCGACGAGCAGTACTTC	TRBJ2-7	NA	NA	TRBV20-1
CAWSEVGDTQYF	TGTGCCTGGAGTGAAGTGGGAGATACGCAGTATTTT	TRBJ2-3	NA	NA	TRBV30
CATSDTGSGYTF	TGTGCCACCAGTGATACGGGAAGCGGCTACACCTTC	TRBJ1-2	NA	NA	TRBV24-1